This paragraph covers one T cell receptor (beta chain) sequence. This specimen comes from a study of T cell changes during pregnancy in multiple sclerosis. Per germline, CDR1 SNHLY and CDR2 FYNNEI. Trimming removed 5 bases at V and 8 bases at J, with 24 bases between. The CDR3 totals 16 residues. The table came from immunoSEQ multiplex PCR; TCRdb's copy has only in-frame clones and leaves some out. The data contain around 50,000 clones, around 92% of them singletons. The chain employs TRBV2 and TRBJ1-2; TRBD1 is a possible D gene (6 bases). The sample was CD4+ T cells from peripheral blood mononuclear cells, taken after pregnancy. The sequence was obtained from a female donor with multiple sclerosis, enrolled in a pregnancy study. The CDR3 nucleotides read TGTGCCAGCAGTTCCCAGGGGAGACAAGGAGGAGAGGGCTACACCTTC. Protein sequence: CASSSQGRQGGEGYTF.